A selection of T cell receptor beta chains follows, all from one sample in a study of T cell responses to AZD1222 COVID-19 vaccine. Sequencing was performed with immunoSEQ multiplex PCR; in TCRdb, only in-frame clones are kept and a portion is missing. The data contain over 100,000 clones, roughly 90% of them seen just once; the ten biggest clones take up 3.5% to 4.5%. The material sequenced was peripheral blood, taken on day 0 of AZD1222 vaccination. These TCRs come from an adult in good health. Each CDR3 is given with its conserved first and last residue. The D gene is left open where the match is weak. Only part of the rows carry a size: once, few, many, or a class if the clone is expanded.

.,TRBV7-9,TRBJ2-5,TRBD1,TGTGCCAGCAGCTTCGGACAGGGGATAGGAGAGACCCAGTACTTC,CASSFGQGIGETQYF
.,TRBV6-5,TRBJ1-5,TRBD1,TGTGCCAGCAGACACAGGGGTAATCAGCCCCAGCATTTT,CASRHRGNQPQHF
few,TRBV19,TRBJ2-7,TRBD1,TGTGCCAGTAGTATACGGGACAGGGCCTCAGCCCACGAGCAGTACTTC,CASSIRDRASAHEQYF
medium-sized,TRBV9,TRBJ1-2,.,TGTGCCAGTGTCAGGGGATTCGACTATGGCTACACCTTC,CASVRGFDYGYTF
.,TRBV7-2,TRBJ2-7,.,TGTGCCAGCAGCCCCCGGAGGGACTACGAGCAGTACTTC,CASSPRRDYEQYF
.,TRBV24-1,TRBJ1-5,TRBD1,TGTGCCACCGCGACAGGGGACGGAATAATGGGCAATCAGCCCCAGCATTTT,CATATGDGIMGNQPQHF
.,TRBV25-1,TRBJ1-2,.,TGTGCCAGCAGTGAAGCAGAAGGACGGAATAACTATGGCTACACCTTC,CASSEAEGRNNYGYTF
.,TRBV10-1,TRBJ1-2,.,TGCGCCAGCAGTGAGTCCGGCAGCTATGGCTACACCTTC,CASSESGSYGYTF
.,TRBV10-1,TRBJ2-1,.,TGCGCCAGCAGTGACAGGTCCCGGGGTGAGCAGTTCTTC,CASSDRSRGEQFF
.,TRBV18,TRBJ1-1,.,TGTGCCAGCTCACCAGCGTTGGGGCTTCACACTGAAGCTTTCTTT,CASSPALGLHTEAFF
.,TRBV2,TRBJ1-6,.,TGTGCCAGCAGTGAAGTCAGGGTTCGAAATTCACCCCTCCACTTT,CASSEVRVRNSPLHF
.,TRBV2,TRBJ1-1,TRBD1,TGTGCCAGCAGGGACAGGGTGCACACTGAAGCTTTCTTT,CASRDRVHTEAFF
.,TRBV24-1,TRBJ1-5,TRBD1,TGTGCCACCAGTGATTTGAAGACAGGGACAGCACAGCCCCAGCATTTT,CATSDLKTGTAQPQHF
.,TRBV29-1,TRBJ1-1,.,TGCAGCGTTGTGAACACTGAAGCTTTCTTT,CSVVNTEAFF
.,TRBV10-3,TRBJ1-2,.,TGTGCCATCAGTGAACCGACAGTTAACTATGGCTACACCTTC,CAISEPTVNYGYTF
.,TRBV12-3/TRBV12-4,TRBJ2-3,.,TGTGCCAGCAGTTATTGGGTCACAGATACGCAGTATTTT,CASSYWVTDTQYF
.,TRBV4-3,TRBJ1-6,TRBD1,TGCGCCAGCAGCCAAGCCGCTATGACAGGGGGTGAGTCACCCCTCCACTTT,CASSQAAMTGGESPLHF
.,TRBV10-3,TRBJ1-2,.,TGTGCCACCAATCAGGGCTTTGACTATGGCTACACCTTC,CATNQGFDYGYTF
.,TRBV9,TRBJ2-3,.,TGTGCCAGCAGCGACCGGGGGCCTAGCACAGATACGCAGTATTTT,CASSDRGPSTDTQYF
.,TRBV29-1,TRBJ1-5,TRBD1,TGCAGCGTTGGGGACAGAGATCAGCCCCAGCATTTT,CSVGDRDQPQHF
few,TRBV6-5,TRBJ2-7,.,TGTGCCAGCAGTCCTACCGGGACTCCACTTTACGAGCAGTACTTC,CASSPTGTPLYEQYF
few,TRBV5-6,TRBJ1-1,.,TGTGCCAGCAGGGGAAATTACAACACTGAAGCTTTCTTT,CASRGNYNTEAFF
.,TRBV11-2,TRBJ1-3,.,TGTGCCAGCAGCCAGAGCTTTATTGGACAGTTATCGGAAAACACCATATATTTT,CASSQSFIGQLSENTIYF
.,TRBV12-5,TRBJ1-1,.,TGTGCTAGTGGACCCCCGTCAGGGGCCACTGAAGCTTTCTTT,CASGPPSGATEAFF
.,TRBV4-3,TRBJ1-1,TRBD1,TGCGCCAGCAGCCAAGAGGTACAGGGGACCGGTGAAGCTTTCTTT,CASSQEVQGTGEAFF
.,TRBV4-1,TRBJ1-1,.,TGCGCCAGCACCTCAGGGGTGAACACTGAAGCTTTCTTT,CASTSGVNTEAFF
.,TRBV11-1,TRBJ1-1,.,TGTGCCAGCAGCTTAGCCGGGGGACGGATGAACACTGAAGCTTTCTTT,CASSLAGGRMNTEAFF
.,TRBV19,TRBJ2-5,TRBD1,TGTGCCAGTAGTCGTGGGGACAGGGGGGAGACCCAGTACTTC,CASSRGDRGETQYF
.,TRBV19,TRBJ2-5,TRBD2,TGTGCCAGTAGTATAGATAGTCCAGGGCGGGGGGTTCAAGAGACCCAGTACTTC,CASSIDSPGRGVQETQYF
.,TRBV24-1,TRBJ2-3,.,TGTGCCACCAGTGATCGGACGGACTCTAGCACAGATACGCAGTATTTT,CATSDRTDSSTDTQYF
.,TRBV27,TRBJ1-4,.,TGTGCCAGCAGTTTCCGGGGGGATGAAAAACTGTTTTTT,CASSFRGDEKLFF
once,TRBV19,TRBJ1-1,.,TGTGCCAGTAGTTTTCCGAGCCGCAAGCTCATGAACACTGAAGCTTTCTTT,CASSFPSRKLMNTEAFF
.,TRBV9,TRBJ1-4,TRBD1,TGTGCCAGCAGCGTTGGGGACAGGGGGCTTTATGAAAAACTGTTTTTT,CASSVGDRGLYEKLFF
.,TRBV2,TRBJ1-1,TRBD1,TGTGCCAGCACCCCGGACAGGGTGAACACTGAAGCTTTCTTT,CASTPDRVNTEAFF
once,TRBV5-6,TRBJ1-4,.,TGTGCCAGCAGCTTTACGGGGTTTTGGTCCAATGAAAAACTGTTTTTT,CASSFTGFWSNEKLFF
.,TRBV18,TRBJ1-5,.,TGTGCCAGCTCACCGACGGACTATTATAGCAATCAGCCCCAGCATTTT,CASSPTDYYSNQPQHF
once,TRBV6-1,TRBJ1-2,.,TGTGCCAGCAGTGAGTATGGGATATATGGCTACACCTTC,CASSEYGIYGYTF
.,TRBV6-2/TRBV6-3,TRBJ1-2,.,TGTGCCAGCAGTTCCCTCCTGCAGGGGCTGAACTATGGCTACACCTTC,CASSSLLQGLNYGYTF
.,TRBV5-1,TRBJ2-2,.,TGCGCCAGCAGCTTCTACTTGACAGCGTCGAACACCGGGGAGCTGTTTTTT,CASSFYLTASNTGELFF
.,TRBV5-5,TRBJ2-2,TRBD1,TGTGCCAGCAGCCCTTGGACAGGGGGGGCCGGGGAGCTGTTTTTT,CASSPWTGGAGELFF
.,TRBV11-2,TRBJ2-1,.,TGTGCCAGCCAAACCGGGACGCAATACAATGAGCAGTTCTTC,CASQTGTQYNEQFF
.,TRBV7-9,TRBJ2-7,TRBD1,TGTGCCAGCAGTCCCAGACAGGGGGTGGCCTACGAGCAGTACTTC,CASSPRQGVAYEQYF
once,TRBV27,TRBJ1-4,TRBD1,TGTGCCAGCAGTTTATCTAGGGACAGGGGGCTCGGTAATGAAAAACTGTTTTTT,CASSLSRDRGLGNEKLFF
.,TRBV10-1,TRBJ1-2,.,TGCGCCAGCAGTGAACAAAGCACAGGGTACGGCTACACCTTC,CASSEQSTGYGYTF
once,TRBV28,TRBJ1-2,.,TGTGCCAGCAGCCCCACCCCAGGGAGTATCCATGGCTACACCTTC,CASSPTPGSIHGYTF
.,TRBV6-5,TRBJ1-1,TRBD1,TGTGCCAGCAGCTTTCGGACAGGGGGCACTGAAGCTTTCTTT,CASSFRTGGTEAFF
.,TRBV7-3,TRBJ1-1,.,TGTGCCAGCAGCTTATTGGTGAACACTGAAGCTTTCTTT,CASSLLVNTEAFF
once,TRBV19,TRBJ1-1,.,TGTGCCGTAGGGTCCTTGTGGTGGGACACTGAAGCTTTCTTT,CAVGSLWWDTEAFF
.,TRBV5-1,TRBJ2-2,.,TGCGCCAGCCATGAGGCTCCGAACACCGGGGAGCTGTTTTTT,CASHEAPNTGELFF
.,TRBV5-1,TRBJ1-2,.,TGCGCCAGCAGCTTGGTCCTGGGGACGGGATATGGCTACACCTTC,CASSLVLGTGYGYTF
.,TRBV2,TRBJ2-1,TRBD2,TGTGCCAGCAGTGAAGGGCCCCATGGGCGGGGGGGCCGAATCTCCTACAATGAGCAGTTCTTC,CASSEGPHGRGGRISYNEQFF
.,TRBV5-4,TRBJ1-4,TRBD1,TGTGCCAGCCGGACAGGTTCCGCAACTAATGAAAAACTGTTTTTT,CASRTGSATNEKLFF
.,TRBV11-2,TRBJ1-6,TRBD1,TGTGCCAGCAGCTTTGGACAGGGGGGTTCACCCCTCCACTTT,CASSFGQGGSPLHF
.,TRBV25-1,TRBJ1-5,.,TGTGCCAGCAGTGAGCCCGGGGACAAGCCCCAGCATTTT,CASSEPGDKPQHF
few,TRBV20-1,TRBJ1-2,.,TGCAGTGTTTCACAGGGCGGCTACACCTTC,CSVSQGGYTF
.,TRBV7-3,TRBJ2-3,TRBD2,TGTGCCAGCAGCTGGATAGCGGGGGCCACAGATACGCAGTATTTT,CASSWIAGATDTQYF
.,TRBV6-5,TRBJ1-2,.,TGTGCCAGCAGGGGAGCGGGCAGGGACCATGGCTACACCTTC,CASRGAGRDHGYTF
.,TRBV6-1,TRBJ1-1,TRBD1,TGTGCCAGCAGTGAAGGAACCGGGACAGGAGTATTGAGCACTGAAGCTTTCTTT,CASSEGTGTGVLSTEAFF
.,TRBV12-3/TRBV12-4,TRBJ1-1,.,TGTGCCAGCAGTTTAGATAACGGATCTGAAGCTTTCTTT,CASSLDNGSEAFF